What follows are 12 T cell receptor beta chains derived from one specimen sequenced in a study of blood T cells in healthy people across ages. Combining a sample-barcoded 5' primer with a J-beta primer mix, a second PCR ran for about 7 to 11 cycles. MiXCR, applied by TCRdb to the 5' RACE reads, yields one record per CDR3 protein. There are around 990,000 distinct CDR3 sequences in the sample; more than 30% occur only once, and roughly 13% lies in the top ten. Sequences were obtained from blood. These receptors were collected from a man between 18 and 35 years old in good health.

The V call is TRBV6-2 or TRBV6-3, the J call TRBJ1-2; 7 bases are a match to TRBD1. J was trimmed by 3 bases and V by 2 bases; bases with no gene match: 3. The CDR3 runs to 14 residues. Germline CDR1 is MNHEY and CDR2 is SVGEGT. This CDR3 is CASSYRDRYYGYTF. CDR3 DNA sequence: TGTGCCAGCAGTTACCGGGACAGATACTATGGCTACACCTTC.

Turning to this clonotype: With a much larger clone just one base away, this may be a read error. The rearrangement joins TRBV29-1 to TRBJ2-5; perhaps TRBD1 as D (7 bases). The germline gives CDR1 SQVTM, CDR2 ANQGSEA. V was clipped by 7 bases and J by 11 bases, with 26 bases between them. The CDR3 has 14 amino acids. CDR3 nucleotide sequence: TGCAGCGGGCGGACAGGAATGGACTACAATGAGCAGTACTTC. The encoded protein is CSGRTGMDYNEQYF.

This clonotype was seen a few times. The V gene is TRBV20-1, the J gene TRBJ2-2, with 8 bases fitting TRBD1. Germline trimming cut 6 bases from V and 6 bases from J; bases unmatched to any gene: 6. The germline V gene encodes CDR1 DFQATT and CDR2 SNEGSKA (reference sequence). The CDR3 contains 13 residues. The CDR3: CSAKDRASGELFF. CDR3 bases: TGCAGTGCCAAGGACAGGGCTTCCGGGGAGCTGTTTTTT.

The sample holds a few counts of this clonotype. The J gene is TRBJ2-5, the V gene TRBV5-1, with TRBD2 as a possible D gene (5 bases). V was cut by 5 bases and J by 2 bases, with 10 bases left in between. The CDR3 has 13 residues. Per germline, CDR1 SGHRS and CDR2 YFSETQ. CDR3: CASSIRGQETQYF. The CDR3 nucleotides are TGCGCCAGCAGTATCCGAGGGCAAGAGACCCAGTACTTC.

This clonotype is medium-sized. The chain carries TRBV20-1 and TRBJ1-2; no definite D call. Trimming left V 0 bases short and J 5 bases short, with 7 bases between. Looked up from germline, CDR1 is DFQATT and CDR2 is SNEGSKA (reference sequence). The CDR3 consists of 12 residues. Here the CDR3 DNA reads TGCAGTGCTAGAGAAGGTTTTTATGGCTACACCTTC. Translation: CSAREGFYGYTF.

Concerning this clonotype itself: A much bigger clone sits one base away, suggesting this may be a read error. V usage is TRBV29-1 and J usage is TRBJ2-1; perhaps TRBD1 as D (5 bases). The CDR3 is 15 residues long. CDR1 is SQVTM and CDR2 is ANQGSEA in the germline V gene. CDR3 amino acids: CSVERWQGVHNERFF. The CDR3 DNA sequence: TGCAGCGTTGAACGGTGGCAGGGTGTCCACAATGAGCGGTTCTTC.

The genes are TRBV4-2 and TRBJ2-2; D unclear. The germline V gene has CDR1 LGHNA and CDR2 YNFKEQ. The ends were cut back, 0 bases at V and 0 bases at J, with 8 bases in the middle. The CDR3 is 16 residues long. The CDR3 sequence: CASSQERYSNTGELFF. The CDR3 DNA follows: TGTGCCAGCAGCCAAGAGAGGTATTCGAACACCGGGGAGCTGTTTTTT.

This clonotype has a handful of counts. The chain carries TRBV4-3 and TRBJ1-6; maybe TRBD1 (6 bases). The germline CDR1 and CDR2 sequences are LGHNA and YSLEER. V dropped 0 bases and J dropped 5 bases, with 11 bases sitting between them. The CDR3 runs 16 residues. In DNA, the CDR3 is TGCGCCAGCAGCCAAGATCCGGCAGGGGATAATTCACCCCTCCACTTT. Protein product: CASSQDPAGDNSPLHF.

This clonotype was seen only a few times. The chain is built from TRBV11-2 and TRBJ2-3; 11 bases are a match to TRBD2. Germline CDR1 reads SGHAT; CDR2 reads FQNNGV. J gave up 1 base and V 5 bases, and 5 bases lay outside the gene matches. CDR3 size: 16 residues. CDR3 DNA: TGTGCCAGCAGCCCCGTAGCGGGGGGGGGCACAGATACGCAGTATTTT. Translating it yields CASSPVAGGGTDTQYF.

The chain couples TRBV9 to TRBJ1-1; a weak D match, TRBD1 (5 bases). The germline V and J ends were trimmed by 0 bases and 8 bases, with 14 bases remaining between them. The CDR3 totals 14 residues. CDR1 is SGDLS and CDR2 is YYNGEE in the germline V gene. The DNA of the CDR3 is TGTGCCAGCAGCGTAGAGGGGAGGGGTAAGGAAGCTTTCTTT. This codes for CASSVEGRGKEAFF.

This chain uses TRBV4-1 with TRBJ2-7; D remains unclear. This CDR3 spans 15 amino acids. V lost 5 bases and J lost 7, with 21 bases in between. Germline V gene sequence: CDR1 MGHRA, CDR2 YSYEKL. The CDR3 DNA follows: TGCGCCAGCAGCAGGTCCCCCCTAGAACCGAGTGAGCAGTACTTC. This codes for CASSRSPLEPSEQYF.

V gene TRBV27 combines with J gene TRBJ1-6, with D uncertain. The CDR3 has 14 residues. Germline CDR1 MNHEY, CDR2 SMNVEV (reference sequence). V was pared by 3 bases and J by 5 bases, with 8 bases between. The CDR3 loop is CASSLMFNNSPLHF. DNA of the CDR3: TGTGCCAGCAGTTTGATGTTCAATAATTCACCCCTCCACTTT.